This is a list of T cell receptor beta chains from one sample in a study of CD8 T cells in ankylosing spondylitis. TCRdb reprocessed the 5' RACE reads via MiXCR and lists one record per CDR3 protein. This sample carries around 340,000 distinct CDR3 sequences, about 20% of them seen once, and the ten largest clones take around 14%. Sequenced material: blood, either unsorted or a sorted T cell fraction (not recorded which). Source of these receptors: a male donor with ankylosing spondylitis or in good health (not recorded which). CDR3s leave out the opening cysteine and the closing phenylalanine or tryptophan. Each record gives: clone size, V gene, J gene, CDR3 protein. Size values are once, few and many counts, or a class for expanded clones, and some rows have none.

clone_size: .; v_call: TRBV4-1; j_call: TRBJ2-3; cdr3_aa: ASSHPQTDTQY
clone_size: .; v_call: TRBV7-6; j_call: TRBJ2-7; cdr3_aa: ASSSWTSGDSYEQY
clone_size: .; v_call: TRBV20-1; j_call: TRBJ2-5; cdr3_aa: SARRALQETQY
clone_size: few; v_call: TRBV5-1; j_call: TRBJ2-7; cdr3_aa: ASSGGTGGVEQY
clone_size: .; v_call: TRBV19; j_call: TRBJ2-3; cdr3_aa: ASSIPPGDRGPDTQY
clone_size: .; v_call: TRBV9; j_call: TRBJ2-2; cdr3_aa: ASSPWWGDTGELF
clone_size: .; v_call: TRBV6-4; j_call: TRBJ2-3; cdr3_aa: ASSEGGGNTDTQY
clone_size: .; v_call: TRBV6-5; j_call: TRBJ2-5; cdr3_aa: ASSYAYRELGETQY
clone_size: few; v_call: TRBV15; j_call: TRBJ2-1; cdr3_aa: ATGPYNEQF
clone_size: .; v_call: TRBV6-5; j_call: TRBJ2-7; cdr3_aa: ASSYLGLAGDVDEQY
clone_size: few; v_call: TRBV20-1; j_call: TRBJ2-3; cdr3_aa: SATGTSSTDTQY
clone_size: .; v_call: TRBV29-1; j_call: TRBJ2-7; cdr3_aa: SVDSTDSYEQY
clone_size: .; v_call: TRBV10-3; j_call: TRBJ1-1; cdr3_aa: AISEGNTEAF
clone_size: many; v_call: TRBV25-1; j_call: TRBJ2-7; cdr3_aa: ASSEANPYEQY
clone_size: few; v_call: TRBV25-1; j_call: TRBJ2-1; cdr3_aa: ASGWTGEQF
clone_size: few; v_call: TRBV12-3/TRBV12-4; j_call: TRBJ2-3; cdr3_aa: ASRDPGLAVDTQY
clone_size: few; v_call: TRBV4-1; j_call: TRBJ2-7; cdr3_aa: ASSPGQLGYEQY
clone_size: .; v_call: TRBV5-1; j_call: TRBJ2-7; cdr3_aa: ASSFSGGPSYEQY
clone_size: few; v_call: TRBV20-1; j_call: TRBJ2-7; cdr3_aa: SAPGEGFYEQY
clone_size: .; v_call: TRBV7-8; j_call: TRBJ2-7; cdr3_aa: ASSLVGGGGALEQY
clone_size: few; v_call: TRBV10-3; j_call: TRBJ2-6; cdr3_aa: AISEGLMGANVLT
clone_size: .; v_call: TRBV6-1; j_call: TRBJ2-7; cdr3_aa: ASRGPLSYEQY
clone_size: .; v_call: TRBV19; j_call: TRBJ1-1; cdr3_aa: ASSAAFPGRFFF
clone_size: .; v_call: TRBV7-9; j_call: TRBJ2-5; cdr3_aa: ASSLRTTIPQETQY
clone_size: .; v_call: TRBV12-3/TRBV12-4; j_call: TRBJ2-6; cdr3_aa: ASSGGANVLT
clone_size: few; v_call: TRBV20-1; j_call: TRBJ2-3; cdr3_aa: SAESSGEDTQY
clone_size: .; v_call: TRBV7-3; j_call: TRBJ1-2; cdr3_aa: ASSSGRRWPNYGYT
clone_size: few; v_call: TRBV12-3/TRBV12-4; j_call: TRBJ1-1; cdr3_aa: ASSLEGTGGEAF
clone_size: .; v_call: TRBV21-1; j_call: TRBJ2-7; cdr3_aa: ASSEYRHEQY
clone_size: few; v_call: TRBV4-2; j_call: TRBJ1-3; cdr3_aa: ASSGTGNTIY
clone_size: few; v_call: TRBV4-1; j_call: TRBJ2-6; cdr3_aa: ASSQGVGANVLT
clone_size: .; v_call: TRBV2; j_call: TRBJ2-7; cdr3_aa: ASSERGGTSGTYEQY
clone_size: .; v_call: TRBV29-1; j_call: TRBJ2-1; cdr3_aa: SVVMWNNEQF
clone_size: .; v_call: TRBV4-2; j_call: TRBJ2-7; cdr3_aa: ASSPRTGGDAYEQY
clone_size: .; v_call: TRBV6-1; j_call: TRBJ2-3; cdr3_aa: ASSEGYTDTQY
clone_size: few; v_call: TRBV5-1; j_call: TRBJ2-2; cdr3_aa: ASSLVVTSNTGELF
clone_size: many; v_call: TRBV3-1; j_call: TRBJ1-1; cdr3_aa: ASSQEGELPNTEAF
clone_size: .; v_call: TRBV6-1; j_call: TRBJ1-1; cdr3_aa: ASKPNGGGEQPNTEAF
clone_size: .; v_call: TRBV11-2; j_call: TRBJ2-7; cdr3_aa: ASSPWTETYEQY
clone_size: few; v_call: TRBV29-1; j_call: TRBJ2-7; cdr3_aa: SVDAGDSYEQY
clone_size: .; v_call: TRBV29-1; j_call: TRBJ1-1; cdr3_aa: SAHQGLNTEAF
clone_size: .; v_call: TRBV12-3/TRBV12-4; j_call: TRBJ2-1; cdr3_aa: ASSPGYSYNEQF
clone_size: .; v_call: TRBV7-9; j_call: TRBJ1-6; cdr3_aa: ASTFQFSHLH
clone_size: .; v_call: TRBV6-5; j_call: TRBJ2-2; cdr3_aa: ASSYAGSGELF
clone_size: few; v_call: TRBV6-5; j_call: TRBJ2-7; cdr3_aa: ASSWEGGPYEQY